This TCR beta chain was documented in a study of T-cell reconstitution after alpha-beta-depleted transplantation in children. The CDR3 covers 16 residues. CDR1 is LGHDT, CDR2 YNNKEL, per germline (reference sequence). V was trimmed by 4 bases and J by 8 bases, leaving 21 bases between them. Researchers prepared the TCRbeta library using unique molecular identifiers, the study reports. A single record per CDR3 protein comes from TCRdb applying MiXCR to the PCR reads. The sample contains more than 500,000 distinct CDR3 sequences, approximately 10% of which appear only once. The sequence was obtained from a female patient aged 2 to 10 who had a stem cell transplant for aplastic anemia, so the T cells may come from the graft donor. The gene calls are TRBV3-1 and TRBJ2-1; D is undetermined. The source was PBMCs, mostly from graft donor cells, collected 180 days after TCRalphabeta/CD19-depleted stem cell transplant. For the CDR3, the DNA is TGTGCCAGCAGCCTTCTCGGCGGAGAAAACAAGGATGAGCAGTTCTTC. It translates to CASSLLGGENKDEQFF.